This passage covers 10 T cell receptor beta chains from one sample sequenced in a study of CD8+ T cells in alopecia areata. Isolated RNA was reverse transcribed into cDNA used as the sequencing template. Clones were read by immunoSEQ multiplex PCR, and TCRdb kept only the in-frame ones, dropping some. This sample carries about 180,000 clones, about 63% of them seen once, and the ten largest clones take more than 1.5%. The sample was CD4+ T cells sorted from blood, taken at week 0. These receptors came from a human donor with alopecia areata.

V usage is TRBV30 and J usage is TRBJ1-2; unclear D gene. The CDR3 covers 12 residues. Germline V gives CDR1 GTSNPN, CDR2 SVGIG (reference sequence). V was shortened by 2 bases and J by 6 bases, with 10 bases between the two germline ends. In nucleotides, the CDR3 is TGTGCCTGGAGTACGCCGGGAAATGGCTACACCTTC. Translated: CAWSTPGNGYTF. Together with reference TRBV30 and TRBJ1-2, the CDR3 gives the full variable domain: SQTIHQWPATLVQPVGSPLSLECTVEGTSNPNLYWYRQAAGRGLQLLFYSVGIGQISSEVPQNLSASRPQDRQFILSSKKLLLSDSGFYLCAWSTPGNGYTFGSGTRLTVV.

This clone appeared a few times. V and J are TRBV27 and TRBJ1-5; 7 bases fit TRBD1. In germline, CDR1 is MNHEY, CDR2 SMNVEV (reference sequence). V shed 4 bases, J shed 1 base, and the junction held 1 base outside the gene matches. CDR3 length: 14 residues. The CDR3 DNA follows: TGTGCCAGCAGTTCACAGGGGAGCAATCAGCCCCAGCATTTT. Translation gives CASSSQGSNQPQHF.

This chain connects TRBV30 to TRBJ1-1, with D possibly being TRBD1 (6 bases). Germline CDR1 is GTSNPN and CDR2 is SVGIG (reference sequence). The length of the CDR3 is 15 residues. V lost 0 bases and J 11 bases, leaving 22 bases between the germline ends. CDR3 protein: CAWSVGGGGQTTAFF. The CDR3 DNA is TGTGCCTGGAGTGTGGGAGGCGGGGGGCAGACGACTGCTTTCTTT.

The chain carries TRBV7-2 and TRBJ1-2, with 8 bases that match TRBD1. The CDR3 has 15 residues. V was clipped by 2 bases and J by 3 bases; unmatched bases: 5. From germline, CDR1 is SGHTA and CDR2 FQGNSA. CDR3 in amino acids: CASSLSDRAYYGYTF. DNA of the CDR3: TGTGCCAGCAGCTTATCGGACAGGGCTTACTATGGCTACACCTTC.

This clone appeared a single time. The genes are TRBV30 and TRBJ2-1; unclear D gene. The germline V gene has CDR1 GTSNPN and CDR2 SVGIG (reference sequence). V was clipped by 2 bases and J by 13 bases, with 15 bases between them. This CDR3 contains 12 residues. CDR3 DNA sequence: TGTGCCTGGAGTCAAGGAGAGAAGGTACAGTTCTTC. This codes for CAWSQGEKVQFF.

The chain has TRBV29-1 and TRBJ2-2, with 9 positions matching TRBD1. Trimming removed 8 bases from V and 4 bases from J; junction bases left unmatched: 5. CDR1 is SQVTM, CDR2 ANQGSEA, per germline. The length of the CDR3 is 13 residues. The CDR3 region is CSTRQGGTGELFF. The CDR3 DNA reads as TGCAGCACTCGACAGGGGGGCACCGGGGAGCTGTTTTTT.

This chain uses TRBV29-1 with TRBJ1-1; D call uncertain. In germline, CDR1 is SQVTM, CDR2 ANQGSEA. V was pared by 4 bases and J by 5 bases, with 14 bases between. The CDR3 extends over 13 amino acids. The CDR3 is CSVVNHWRTEAFF. CDR3 nucleotides: TGCAGCGTTGTGAATCATTGGAGGACTGAAGCTTTCTTT.

The chain recombines TRBV5-1 with TRBJ1-4; D remains unclear. The CDR3 runs 14 residues. V was pared by 2 bases and J by 8 bases, with 13 bases between. The germline V gene encodes CDR1 SGHRS and CDR2 YFSETQ. The CDR3 bases are TGCGCCAGCAGCTTAGAAGGGAGCCAGGAAAAACTGTTTTTT. Translated, it gives CASSLEGSQEKLFF.

This rearrangement joins TRBV5-1 to TRBJ2-3; unclear D gene. This CDR3 region has 13 residues. V was cut by 3 bases and J by 6 bases, with 11 bases left in between. Germline-derived CDR1 and CDR2 are SGHRS and YFSETQ. The CDR3 DNA sequence: TGCGCCAGCAGCTCCCCCCGAGTCGATACGCAGTATTTT. Protein: CASSSPRVDTQYF.

This clone was seen a few times. The V gene is TRBV18, the J gene TRBJ2-3; D is possibly TRBD2 (6 bases). This CDR3 contains 16 residues. The germline CDR1 and CDR2 sequences are KGHSH and LQKENI. The V end lost 1 base, the J end lost 0 bases, and 11 bases lay between the germline ends. CDR3 amino acids: CASSPRRETSTDTQYF. CDR3 in DNA: TGTGCCAGCTCACCACGGAGGGAGACTAGCACAGATACGCAGTATTTT.